A selection of T cell receptor beta chains follows, all from one sample in a study of T cell repertoires in cytomegalovirus infection. TCRdb re-called the reads with MiXCR, one entry per CDR3 protein. This table has around 530,000 distinct CDR3 sequences, around 27% appearing once. Sequencing was carried out using PBMCs. These receptors came from a human donor in good health (CMV status not recorded). Some clones in this sample may be carry-over from other donors' samples. Each CDR3 is given with its conserved first and last residue.

cdr3_aa	v_call	j_call
CASSFPPGQPQHF	TRBV12-3/TRBV12-4	TRBJ1-5
CSAREGRGWDTQYF	TRBV20-1	TRBJ2-3
CAISLGPGDEQFF	TRBV10-3	TRBJ2-1
CASSLTSTDTQYF	TRBV27	TRBJ2-3
CASSQVGTGVNNEQFF	TRBV4-3	TRBJ2-1
CSASGASYEQYF	TRBV20-1	TRBJ2-7
CASLGSASFVEAFF	TRBV7-2	TRBJ1-1
CASSPDPGLAGGTGELFF	TRBV7-9	TRBJ2-2
CASSIAAARVYEQYF	TRBV19	TRBJ2-7
CASSSSDRFAETQYF	TRBV28	TRBJ2-5
CASSPRRIRAGSGELFF	TRBV7-2	TRBJ2-2
CASSQVKGRTQYF	TRBV4-3	TRBJ2-5
CASSSLLGEQFF	TRBV7-2	TRBJ2-1
CARGVTSTDTQYF	TRBV2	TRBJ2-3
CASSIDVEAFF	TRBV19	TRBJ1-1
CASSHKALPRVREFSYEQYF	TRBV7-9	TRBJ2-7
CSVERLNTEAFF	TRBV29-1	TRBJ1-1
CASSLPSGRFHEQYF	TRBV28	TRBJ2-7
CASSTGQRGTEAFF	TRBV5-1	TRBJ1-1
CASSNRGRETQYF	TRBV7-8	TRBJ2-5
CASSLDRVRDEQYF	TRBV6-2/TRBV6-3	TRBJ2-7
CATTLWAKTINVLTF	TRBV27	TRBJ2-6
CASSLAVLGFYEQYF	TRBV5-6	TRBJ2-7
CASSLAPDSQETQYF	TRBV12-3/TRBV12-4	TRBJ2-5
CASSRKASGSPYNEQFF	TRBV7-2	TRBJ2-1